Listed below are T cell receptor beta chains from one sample, sequenced in a study of blood T cell repertoires in COVID-19. Assay used: immunoSEQ multiplex PCR; TCRdb lists only in-frame clones, some missing. The repertoire holds hundreds of thousands of clones, with about nine tenths as singletons. The sequenced sample was peripheral blood. The receptor source for this set is a woman in her seventies with COVID-19, enrolled during active disease. Both conserved end residues are part of each CDR3. D genes are given only for firm matches. The size field is filled for only some rows; it gives once, few, many or a size class.

v_call	j_call	d_call	clone_size	cdr3_aa	cdr3_nt
TRBV19	TRBJ1-5	TRBD1	-	CASSMDSRDRGGNQPQHF	TGTGCCAGTAGTATGGACTCGAGGGACAGGGGCGGCAATCAGCCCCAGCATTTT
TRBV11-2	TRBJ2-7	TRBD1	few	CASSLLQGSGYEQYF	TGTGCCAGCAGCCTCTTACAGGGGAGTGGGTACGAGCAGTACTTC
TRBV3-1/TRBV3-2	TRBJ1-1	-	-	CASSQRQPMNTEAFF	TGTGCCAGCAGCCAACGACAGCCCATGAACACTGAAGCTTTCTTT
TRBV11-2	TRBJ1-4	-	-	CASSLIPEKLFF	TGTGCCAGCAGCCTAATCCCCGAAAAACTGTTTTTT
TRBV9	TRBJ1-2	-	-	CASSRTALRGYTF	TGTGCCAGCAGCCGGACAGCCCTCCGGGGCTACACCTTC
TRBV25-1	TRBJ2-3	-	-	CASSEAGIGTDTQYF	TGTGCCAGCAGTGAAGCGGGGATCGGCACAGATACGCAGTATTTT
TRBV9	TRBJ1-2	-	-	CASSANRVENGYTF	TGTGCCAGCAGCGCGAACAGGGTAGAAAATGGCTACACCTTC
TRBV6-5	TRBJ2-5	-	-	CASSYGQGETQYF	TGTGCCAGCAGTTACGGGCAGGGCGAGACCCAGTACTTC
TRBV2	TRBJ2-5	TRBD2	-	CASSEWGGETQYF	TGTGCCAGCAGTGAGTGGGGGGGTGAGACCCAGTACTTC
TRBV12-3/TRBV12-4	TRBJ2-7	-	once	CASSPQGDEQYF	TGTGCCAGCAGTCCCCAGGGTGACGAGCAGTACTTC
TRBV2	TRBJ2-1	TRBD2	-	CASSFFSGGARDEQFF	TGTGCCAGCAGCTTCTTTAGCGGGGGGGCGAGGGATGAGCAGTTCTTC
TRBV6-5	TRBJ1-1	-	-	CASTGGRTISTEAFF	TGTGCCAGCACAGGAGGCAGGACGATCTCCACTGAAGCTTTCTTT
TRBV27	TRBJ2-2	TRBD2	-	CASSLGTRVGIGELFF	TGTGCCAGCAGTTTAGGGACTAGGGTCGGCATCGGGGAGCTGTTTTTT
TRBV19	TRBJ2-1	TRBD2	-	CASSLSLAGVRNEQFF	TGTGCCAGTAGTCTGAGCCTAGCGGGGGTCCGTAATGAGCAGTTCTTC
TRBV29-1	TRBJ1-2	TRBD1	-	CSVEKTGGTGYTF	TGCAGCGTTGAGAAAACAGGGGGAACTGGCTACACCTTC
TRBV25-1	TRBJ1-2	-	-	CASSEYQGNGYTF	TGTGCCAGCAGTGAATACCAGGGGAATGGCTACACCTTC
TRBV11-3	TRBJ2-5	-	-	CASSSRGGVGETQYF	TGTGCCAGCAGCTCGAGAGGAGGGGTGGGAGAGACCCAGTACTTC
TRBV30	TRBJ2-3	TRBD2	-	CAWRVGTSGGDTQYF	TGTGCCTGGAGGGTCGGGACTAGCGGGGGGGATACGCAGTATTTT
TRBV4-3	TRBJ1-4	TRBD1	-	CASSQVTGILNGLFF	TGCGCCAGCAGCCAAGTGACAGGGATTTTGAACGGGCTGTTTTTT
TRBV27	TRBJ1-2	TRBD1	-	CASSLRITGTGGEGYTF	TGTGCCAGCAGTTTGCGGATTACCGGGACAGGGGGCGAAGGCTACACCTTC
TRBV9	TRBJ2-1	-	-	CASSVEGDEQFF	TGTGCCAGCAGCGTAGAGGGGGATGAGCAGTTCTTC
TRBV24-1	TRBJ2-3	-	-	CATSEAGTDTQYF	TGTGCCACCAGTGAGGCAGGCACAGATACGCAGTATTTT